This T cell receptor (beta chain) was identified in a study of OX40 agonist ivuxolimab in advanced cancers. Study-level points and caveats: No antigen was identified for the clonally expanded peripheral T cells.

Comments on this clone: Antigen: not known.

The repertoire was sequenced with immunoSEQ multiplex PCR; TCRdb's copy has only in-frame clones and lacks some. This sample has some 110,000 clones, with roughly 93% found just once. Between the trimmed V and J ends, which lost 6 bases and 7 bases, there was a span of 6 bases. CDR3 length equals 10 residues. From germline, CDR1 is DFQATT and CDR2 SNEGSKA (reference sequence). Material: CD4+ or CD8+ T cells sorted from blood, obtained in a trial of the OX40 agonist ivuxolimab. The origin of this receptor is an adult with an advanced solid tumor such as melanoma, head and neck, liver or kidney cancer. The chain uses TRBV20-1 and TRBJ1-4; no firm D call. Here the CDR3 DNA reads TGCAGTGCCATTGGTGAAAAACTGTTTTTT. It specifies CSAIGEKLFF.